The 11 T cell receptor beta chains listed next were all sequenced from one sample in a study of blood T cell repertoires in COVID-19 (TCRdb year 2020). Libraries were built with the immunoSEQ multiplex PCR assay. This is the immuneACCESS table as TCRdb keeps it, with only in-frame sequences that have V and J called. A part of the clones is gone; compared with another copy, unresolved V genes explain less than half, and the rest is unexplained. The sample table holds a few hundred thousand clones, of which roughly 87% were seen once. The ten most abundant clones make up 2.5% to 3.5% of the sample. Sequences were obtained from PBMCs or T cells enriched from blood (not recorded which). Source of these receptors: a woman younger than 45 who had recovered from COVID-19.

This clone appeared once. CDR3 amino acids: CSAGLAGSTDTQYF. As DNA, the CDR3 is TGCAGCGCAGGACTAGCGGGTAGCACAGATACGCAGTATTTT. The V call is TRBV29-1, the J call TRBJ2-3; 11 positions match TRBD2. CDR3 length: 14 amino acids. CDR1 is SQVTM and CDR2 is ANQGSEA in the germline V gene. Trimming at V came to 7 bases and at J to 0 bases, leaving 3 bases not matched to a gene.

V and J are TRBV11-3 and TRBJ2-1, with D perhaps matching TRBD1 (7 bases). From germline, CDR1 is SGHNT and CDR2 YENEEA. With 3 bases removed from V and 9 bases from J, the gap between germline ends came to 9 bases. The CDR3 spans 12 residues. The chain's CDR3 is CASSLEGAEQFF. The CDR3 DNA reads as TGTGCCAGCAGCTTGGAGGGGGCTGAGCAGTTCTTC.

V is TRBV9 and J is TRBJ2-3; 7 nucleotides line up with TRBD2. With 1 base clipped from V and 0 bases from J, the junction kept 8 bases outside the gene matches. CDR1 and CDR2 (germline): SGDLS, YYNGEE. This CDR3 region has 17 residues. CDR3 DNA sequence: TGTGCCAGCAGCGTAAGGGCTAGCGGTATTAGCACAGATACGCAGTATTTT. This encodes CASSVRASGISTDTQYF.

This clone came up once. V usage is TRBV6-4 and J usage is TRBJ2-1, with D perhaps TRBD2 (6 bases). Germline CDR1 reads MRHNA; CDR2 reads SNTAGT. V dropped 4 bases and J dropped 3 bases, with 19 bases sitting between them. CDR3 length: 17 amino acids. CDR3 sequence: CASSVLGRDSNYNEQFF. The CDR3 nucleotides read TGTGCCAGCAGTGTTTTGGGGCGGGATAGTAACTACAATGAGCAGTTCTTC.

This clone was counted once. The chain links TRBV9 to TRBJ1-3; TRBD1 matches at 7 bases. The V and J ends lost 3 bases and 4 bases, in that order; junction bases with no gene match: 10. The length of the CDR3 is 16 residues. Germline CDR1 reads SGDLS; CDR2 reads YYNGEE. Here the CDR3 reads CASSAGQFEYGNTIYF. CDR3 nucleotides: TGTGCCAGCAGCGCGGGACAGTTTGAGTACGGAAACACCATATATTTT.

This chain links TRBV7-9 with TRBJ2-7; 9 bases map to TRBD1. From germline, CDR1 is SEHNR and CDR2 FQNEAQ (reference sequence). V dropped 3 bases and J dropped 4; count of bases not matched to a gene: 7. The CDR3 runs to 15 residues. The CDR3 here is CASSFRTGERYEQYF. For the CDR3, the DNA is TGTGCCAGCAGCTTCCGGACAGGGGAGAGGTACGAGCAGTACTTC.

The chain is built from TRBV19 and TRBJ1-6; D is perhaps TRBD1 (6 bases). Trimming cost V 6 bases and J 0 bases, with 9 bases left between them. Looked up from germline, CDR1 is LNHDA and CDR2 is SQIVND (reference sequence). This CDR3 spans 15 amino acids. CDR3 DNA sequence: TGTGCCAGTAGGCTACAGGGCTCCTATAATTCACCCCTCCACTTT. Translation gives CASRLQGSYNSPLHF.

Here the CDR3 DNA reads TGCGCCAGCACCCAAGGGGATCCCTTCTCTGGAAACACCATATATTTT. It translates to CASTQGDPFSGNTIYF. This chain links TRBV5-1 with TRBJ1-3; tentative D call: TRBD1 (5 bases). Germline-derived CDR1 and CDR2 are SGHRS and YFSETQ. This CDR3 region has 16 residues. Trimming stripped 6 bases from V and 0 bases from J, with 16 bases between.

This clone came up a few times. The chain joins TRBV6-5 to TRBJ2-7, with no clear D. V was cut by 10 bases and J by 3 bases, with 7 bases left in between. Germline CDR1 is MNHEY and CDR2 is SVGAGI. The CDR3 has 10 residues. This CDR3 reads CATNSYEQYF. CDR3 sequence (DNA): TGTGCCACCAACAGCTACGAGCAGTACTTC.

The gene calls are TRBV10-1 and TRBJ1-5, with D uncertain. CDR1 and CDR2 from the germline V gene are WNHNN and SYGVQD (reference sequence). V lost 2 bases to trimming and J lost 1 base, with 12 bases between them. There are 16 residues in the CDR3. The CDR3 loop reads CASSEMYGPSNQPQHF. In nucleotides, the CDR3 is TGCGCCAGCAGTGAGATGTACGGTCCCAGCAATCAGCCCCAGCATTTT.

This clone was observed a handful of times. The CDR3: CASREQVNTEAFF. As DNA, the CDR3 is TGTGCCAGCAGAGAACAAGTTAACACTGAAGCTTTCTTT. The V and J genes are TRBV12-3 or TRBV12-4 and TRBJ1-1, with no clear D. CDR3 length: 13 amino acids. Between the trimmed V and J ends, which lost 6 bases and 2 bases, there was a span of 10 bases.